This T cell receptor (beta chain) was identified during a study of identical twins. A universal primer site was incorporated via template switching, and the cDNA contained unique molecular identifiers. TCRdb re-called the 5' RACE reads with MiXCR, one entry per CDR3 protein. Here the sample spans 1.5 million or so distinct CDR3 sequences, about 31% being singletons. V gave up 2 bases and J gave up 11 bases; unmatched junction bases: 14. Germline CDR1 and CDR2: MNHNS and SASEGT. This CDR3 has 15 amino acids. Study-level findings and limits: Memory repertoires showed no such pattern, whereas abundant cord blood beta clonotypes carried fewer insertions. Alpha sequences that were out-of-frame and twin-shared showed an excess of low generation probability. Beta out-of-frame sequences displayed a weaker excess of sharing between twins.

This clonotype has just a few counts. Antigen specificity is unknown. What was sequenced was cord blood. J is TRBJ2-5 and V is TRBV6-1, with 7 bases aligning to TRBD1. The TCR was taken from a newborn girl in good health. CDR3 coding DNA: TGTGCCAGCAGTGAACTCGTGACAGGGCTCTGGGAGCAGTACTTC. It specifies CASSELVTGLWEQYF.